Below are 5 T cell receptor beta chains sequenced from a single sample in a study of CXCR3-negative and CXCR3-positive naive CD8 T cells. UMI labels and 5' RACE were used to prepare the TRB cDNA libraries. TCRdb re-called the 5' RACE reads; one entry per CDR3 protein, DNA not given. The sample holds some 9,600 distinct CDR3 sequences. Sequencing was done on a sample of naive CXCR3- CD8+ T cells from blood. Subset noted: CD45RO-CCR7+CD27+CD95- naive CD8+ T cells lacking CXCR3 (TNR3-). The receptor set was obtained from a human donor in good health. Some clones in this sample may be carry-over from other donors' samples.

This clonotype shows up as medium-sized by frequency. The chain carries TRBV25-1 and TRBJ1-2; TCRdb designates TRBD1, a call that cannot be tested without DNA. CDR1 is MGHDK, CDR2 SYGVNS, per germline. The CDR3 contains 14 residues. CDR3 region: CASSDSDRGYGYTF.

This chain links TRBV11-2 with TRBJ2-1; absent DNA, TCRdb's TRBD1 call cannot be checked. This CDR3 has 12 amino acids. Germline V gene data show CDR1 as SGHAT and CDR2 as FQNNGV. CDR3: CASSLGGVEQFF.

The rearrangement links TRBV28 to TRBJ2-7. This CDR3 region has 12 residues. Per germline, CDR1 MDHEN and CDR2 SYDVKM. CDR3 region: CASSVIAYEQYF.

This clonotype shows up as medium-sized by frequency. The chain couples TRBV9 to TRBJ1-1. CDR3 length: 14 amino acids. Germline V lookup: CDR1 SGDLS, CDR2 YYNGEE. The CDR3 sequence is CASSVAGGAREAFF.

According to its frequency, this clonotype is medium-sized. This chain connects TRBV29-1 to TRBJ2-5. CDR1 and CDR2 (germline): SQVTM, ANQGSEA. The CDR3 length is 14 residues. CDR3 amino acids: CSVEDQTVGETQYF.